Below are 27 T cell receptor beta chains sequenced from a single sample in a study of cytomegalovirus exposure and HLA in healthy donors. The PCR made use of 60 Vbeta and 13 Jbeta primers. Only in-frame clones appear in the TCRdb table, and some are missing; sequencing was by immunoSEQ multiplex PCR. The data hold over 150,000 clones, with around 68% observed a single time. Sequencing used PBMCs. The receptors were gathered from a man aged 50-59 years in good health and CMV-seronegative.

This clone was recorded a few times. The chain joins TRBV6-5 to TRBJ1-1; D not resolved. This CDR3 comprises 16 residues. Trimming cost V 4 bases and J 5 bases, with 20 bases left between them. The germline V gene encodes CDR1 MNHEY and CDR2 SVGAGI. CDR3 DNA sequence: TGTGCCAGCAGTTTTACGGGGTCGGGAAAGGGAACTGAAGCTTTCTTT. Its protein is CASSFTGSGKGTEAFF.

The chain is built from TRBV9 and TRBJ1-2; weak D call: TRBD1 (6 bases). There are 16 residues in the CDR3. Per the germline V gene, CDR1 is SGDLS and CDR2 is YYNGEE. V shed 7 bases and J shed 3 bases, with 22 bases lying between them. As DNA, the CDR3 is TGTGCCAGCTCATGGCGGCGGGGGGCTGGCGACTATGGCTACACCTTC. Translation: CASSWRRGAGDYGYTF.

The chain couples TRBV7-6 to TRBJ1-3; tentatively, D is TRBD1 (5 bases). Per the germline V gene, CDR1 is SGHVS and CDR2 is FNYEAQ. The CDR3 extends over 19 amino acids. V lost 1 base and J lost 1, with 20 bases in between. DNA for the CDR3: TGTGCCAGCAGCTTAGACGTAGGCGGGGGTATGTTTTCTGGAAACACCATATATTTT. It is translated as CASSLDVGGGMFSGNTIYF.

The V and J genes are TRBV25-1 and TRBJ2-3; no definite D call. Germline-derived CDR1 and CDR2 are MGHDK and SYGVNS. The V gene lost 6 bases and the J gene lost 3 bases, with 16 bases spanning the gap. The length of the CDR3 is 15 residues. The CDR3 coding sequence is TGTGCCAGCAGGCCCACCCGCCAGTTTACAGATACGCAGTATTTT. Residues: CASRPTRQFTDTQYF.

This chain connects TRBV9 to TRBJ2-3, with 11 bases lining up with TRBD2. Germline V gene data show CDR1 as SGDLS and CDR2 as YYNGEE. This CDR3 contains 18 residues. After removal of 0 bases from V and 2 bases from J, the junction contained 8 bases not matched to a gene. As DNA, the CDR3 is TGTGCCAGCAGCGTAGCTGGTAATAGCGGGGGGGTCACAGATACGCAGTATTTT. It yields the protein CASSVAGNSGGVTDTQYF.

The chain employs TRBV4-1 and TRBJ1-1; 8 bases are a match to TRBD1. Germline trimming cut 1 base from V and 4 bases from J; bases unmatched to any gene: 14. Germline V lookup: CDR1 MGHRA, CDR2 YSYEKL. CDR3 length equals 18 residues. The CDR3 DNA reads as TGCGCCAGCAGCCAAGTGGGGGCTTGGACAGGGAAGGGCACTGAAGCTTTCTTT. This gives the protein CASSQVGAWTGKGTEAFF.

The J gene is TRBJ1-5, the V gene TRBV28; 7 bases fit TRBD1. This CDR3 spans 15 amino acids. Per germline, CDR1 MDHEN and CDR2 SYDVKM. The V and J ends lost 4 bases and 5 bases, in that order; junction bases with no gene match: 8. The CDR3 loop reads CASSSPGQWDQPQHF. In DNA, the CDR3 is TGTGCCAGCAGTTCCCCGGGACAGTGGGATCAGCCCCAGCATTTT.

In this sample, this clone turned up a few times. The gene calls are TRBV15 and TRBJ1-2; 8 nucleotides agree with TRBD1. The CDR3 spans 16 residues. V gave up 1 base and J gave up 6 bases; unmatched junction bases: 10. Germline CDR1 and CDR2: LNHNV and YYDKDF (reference sequence). CDR3 in amino acids: CATSRGDTGTGDGYTF. The CDR3 DNA reads as TGTGCCACCAGCAGAGGGGATACCGGGACAGGCGATGGCTACACCTTC.

The chain combines TRBV4-1 with TRBJ2-7, with 11 nucleotides matching TRBD2. This CDR3 is built from 16 residues. Losses at the gene ends were 1 base for V and 5 bases for J; bases not matched to a gene: 7. Germline values: CDR1 MGHRA, CDR2 YSYEKL. The CDR3 nucleotides are TGCGCCAGCAGCCAAGGACTAGCGGGGCGCAGGGACGAGCAGTACTTC. This codes for CASSQGLAGRRDEQYF.

J is TRBJ2-1 and V is TRBV5-1, with 8 bases that match TRBD2. Germline CDR1 SGHRS, CDR2 YFSETQ. The CDR3 spans 16 residues. Trimming cost V 0 bases and J 4 bases; bases outside gene matches: 6. DNA of the CDR3: TGCGCCAGCAGCTTGGGAGCGGGGGCCGGATACAATGAGCAGTTCTTC. This sequence encodes CASSLGAGAGYNEQFF. Complete variable domain (other parts from reference TRBV5-1 and TRBJ2-1): KAGVTQTPRYLIKTRGQQVTLSCSPISGHRSVSWYQQTPGQGLQFLFEYFSETQRNKGNFPGRFSGRQFSNSRSEMNVSTLELGDSALYLCASSLGAGAGYNEQFFGPGTRLTVL.

This clone was recorded a few times. V gene TRBV7-2 combines with J gene TRBJ1-2; no firm D call. Trimming shortened V by 3 bases and J by 0 bases, and 5 bases separated the two germline ends. This CDR3 has 13 residues. Germline V gene data show CDR1 as SGHTA and CDR2 as FQGNSA. CDR3 sequence (DNA): TGTGCCAGCAGCTTCGGGACTAACTATGGCTACACCTTC. Translation: CASSFGTNYGYTF. Together with reference TRBV7-2 and TRBJ1-2, the CDR3 gives the full variable domain: GAGVSQSPSNKVTEKGKDVELRCDPISGHTALYWYRQSLGQGLEFLIYFQGNSAPDKSGLPSDRFSAERTGGSVSTLTIQRTQQEDSAVYLCASSFGTNYGYTFGSGTRLTVV.

The chain employs TRBV5-5 and TRBJ2-3, with D uncertain. The CDR3 is made up of 14 amino acids. V shed 0 bases and J shed 2 bases, with 7 bases lying between them. Looked up from germline, CDR1 is SGHKS and CDR2 is YYEKEE (reference sequence). CDR3 sequence reads: CASSLGRVTDTQYF. For the CDR3, the DNA is TGTGCCAGCAGCTTGGGACGGGTCACAGATACGCAGTATTTT.

A word on this clone: An end of the junction differs from the germline gene, which may be a read error. Other DNA sequences in this sample translate to the same CDR3. The chain joins TRBV7-9 to TRBJ1-1; no firm D call. The CDR3 is made up of 11 amino acids. The germline V gene encodes CDR1 SEHNR and CDR2 FQNEAQ (reference sequence). The CDR3 here is CASSFSTEAFF. Here the CDR3 DNA reads TGCGCCAGCAGTTTTAGCACTGAAGCTTTCTTT.

The V call is TRBV19, the J call TRBJ1-2; 7 nucleotides align to TRBD1. The CDR3 runs to 16 residues. From germline, CDR1 is LNHDA and CDR2 SQIVND (reference sequence). V dropped 5 bases and J dropped 0; count of bases not matched to a gene: 9. The CDR3: CASSPVGDSSNYGYTF. The DNA of the CDR3 is TGTGCCAGTAGTCCCGTCGGGGACAGTTCTAACTATGGCTACACCTTC.

The chain links TRBV27 to TRBJ1-6; possibly TRBD1 for D (6 bases). CDR3 length: 19 amino acids. V lost 5 bases to trimming and J lost 0 bases, with 20 bases between them. The V gene's germline CDR1 is MNHEY and CDR2 SMNVEV (reference sequence). The CDR3 DNA reads as TGTGCCAGCAGTCTTACAGGGCCCTTATCCTCCTCCTATAATTCACCCCTCCACTTT. Translating gives CASSLTGPLSSSYNSPLHF.

V usage is TRBV5-1 and J usage is TRBJ2-3; 7 nucleotides line up with TRBD1. Looked up from germline, CDR1 is SGHRS and CDR2 is YFSETQ. V lost 4 bases to trimming and J lost 4 bases; unmatched junction nucleotides: 9. CDR3 length: 15 amino acids. The CDR3 region has the DNA TGCGCCAGCAGCGGGAGACAGGGCCGGTCAGATACGCAGTATTTT. Amino acid sequence: CASSGRQGRSDTQYF.

A note on this clone: Other DNA variants within this sample encode the same CDR3. The genes are TRBV4-3 and TRBJ1-2; 8 nucleotides match TRBD1. The CDR3 totals 15 residues. Germline CDR1 reads LGHNA; CDR2 reads YSLEER. Trimming took 3 bases from V and 2 from J; bases not matched to a gene: 5. In DNA form, the CDR3 reads TGCGCCAGCAGCCAGGGGGCAGGGGGCAACTATGGCTACACCTTC. This gives the protein CASSQGAGGNYGYTF.

This clone was seen a few times. The chain recombines TRBV5-1 with TRBJ2-3; D not certain. The CDR3 sequence is 13 residues long. Trimming pared 4 bases from V and 4 bases from J, leaving 10 bases between. The germline CDR1 and CDR2 sequences are SGHRS and YFSETQ. CDR3 in DNA: TGCGCCAGCAGCGCCCTAGAGGCAGATACGCAGTATTTT. This sequence encodes CASSALEADTQYF.

The V gene is TRBV5-6, the J gene TRBJ2-1; D might be TRBD1 (6 bases). CDR1 is SGHDT, CDR2 YYEEEE, per germline. The V end lost 1 base, the J end lost 6 bases, and 14 bases lay between the germline ends. This CDR3 has 15 residues. The CDR3 spells CASSLMQGLANEQFF. CDR3 coding DNA: TGTGCCAGCAGCTTGATGCAGGGGCTTGCCAATGAGCAGTTCTTC.

This clone occurred a few times. The rearrangement joins TRBV7-2 to TRBJ2-5; maybe TRBD2 (5 bases). The ends were cut back, 5 bases at V and 5 bases at J, with 15 bases in the middle. The CDR3 totals 14 residues. The germline V gene has CDR1 SGHTA and CDR2 FQGNSA. As DNA, the CDR3 is TGTGCCAGCAGCCCGAGCGTCGGGGAGGAGACCCAGTACTTC. It codes for CASSPSVGEETQYF.

The V call is TRBV5-1, the J call TRBJ2-1, with TRBD2 identical over 13 bases. Trimming cost V 5 bases and J 1 base; bases outside gene matches: 3. Germline assignment: CDR1 SGHRS and CDR2 YFSETQ. The CDR3 covers 16 residues. CDR3 protein: CASSQLAGGSYNEQFF. CDR3 bases: TGCGCCAGCAGTCAACTAGCGGGGGGGTCCTACAATGAGCAGTTCTTC.

The chain has TRBV9 and TRBJ2-7; TRBD2 matches at 7 bases. The germline V gene encodes CDR1 SGDLS and CDR2 YYNGEE. The CDR3 spans 15 residues. V shed 5 bases, J shed 0 bases, and the junction held 8 bases outside the gene matches. CDR3 loop: CASRWEGPHSYEQYF. Written as DNA, the CDR3 is TGTGCCAGCAGGTGGGAGGGGCCCCACTCCTACGAGCAGTACTTC. Full variable domain (missing parts from reference TRBV9 and TRBJ2-7): DSGVTQTPKHLITATGQRVTLRCSPRSGDLSVYWYQQSLDQGLQFLIQYYNGEERAKGNILERFSAQQFPDLHSELNLSSLELGDSALYFCASRWEGPHSYEQYFGPGTRLTVT.

This clone was observed a few times. The chain combines TRBV2 with TRBJ2-3; TRBD1 matches at 8 bases. Trimming removed 0 bases from V and 6 bases from J; junction bases left unmatched: 14. CDR1 is SNHLY, CDR2 FYNNEI, per germline. The length of the CDR3 is 18 residues. The CDR3 DNA reads as TGTGCCAGCAGTGAAGCTAGGGGAAGACAGGGGAGGAGGGATACGCAGTATTTT. Its protein product is CASSEARGRQGRRDTQYF.

The chain has TRBV13 and TRBJ1-2, with TRBD1 matching 7 bases. This CDR3 contains 13 residues. V was clipped by 2 bases and J by 7 bases; unmatched bases: 4. CDR1 is PRHDT and CDR2 is FYEKMQ in the germline V gene (reference sequence). The CDR3 loop reads CASSLQGGVGYTF. CDR3 sequence (DNA): TGTGCCAGCAGCTTACAAGGGGGCGTTGGCTACACCTTC.

V usage is TRBV19 and J usage is TRBJ1-5; 9 bases match TRBD1. Germline V gene data show CDR1 as LNHDA and CDR2 as SQIVND (reference sequence). Unmatched junction bases numbered 5, after V lost 5 bases and J lost 6 bases. CDR3 length: 14 amino acids. CDR3 protein: CASSVTGGGQPQHF. The CDR3 nucleotides are TGTGCCAGTAGTGTAACAGGGGGCGGTCAGCCCCAGCATTTT. The full variable domain, completed using reference TRBV19 and TRBJ1-5, is DGGITQSPKYLFRKEGQNVTLSCEQNLNHDAMYWYRQDPGQGLRLIYYSQIVNDFQKGDIAEGYSVSREKKESFPLTVTSAQKNPTAFYLCASSVTGGGQPQHFGDGTRLSIL.

This sequence joins TRBV5-1 and TRBJ1-2; maybe TRBD1 (6 bases). Trimming took 4 bases from V and 2 from J, leaving 18 bases between them. Germline CDR1 is SGHRS and CDR2 is YFSETQ. The CDR3 is 16 residues long. As DNA, the CDR3 is TGCGCCAGCAGCCTTGGACAGCCCCAGGCGAACTATGGCTACACCTTC. It codes for CASSLGQPQANYGYTF. Using reference TRBV5-1 and TRBJ1-2 for the parts outside the CDR3, the full variable domain is KAGVTQTPRYLIKTRGQQVTLSCSPISGHRSVSWYQQTPGQGLQFLFEYFSETQRNKGNFPGRFSGRQFSNSRSEMNVSTLELGDSALYLCASSLGQPQANYGYTFGSGTRLTVV.

The gene calls are TRBV5-1 and TRBJ1-5; tentative D call: TRBD1 (5 bases). The germline V gene has CDR1 SGHRS and CDR2 YFSETQ. Trimming pared 0 bases from V and 0 bases from J, leaving 13 bases between. This CDR3 region has 17 residues. CDR3: CASSLVRQGNSNQPQHF. The CDR3 region has the DNA TGCGCCAGCAGCTTGGTACGTCAGGGCAATAGCAATCAGCCCCAGCATTTT.